Described below is a single TCR beta chain sequence and its context. What it binds is not known. Germline CDR1 reads SGHRS; CDR2 reads YFSETQ. V was shortened by 5 bases and J by 7 bases, with 19 bases between the two germline ends. The CDR3 runs 14 residues. There were only healthy Caucasians among the donors. The data stem from a study of identical twins. Study outcomes and limitations: Whereas memory repertoires showed no such difference, abundant cord blood beta clonotypes carried fewer insertions. Models predicted less out-of-frame TCR alpha sharing in monozygotic twins than was found.

TCRdb processed the 5' RACE reads anew with MiXCR; each CDR3 protein has one entry. The data hold approximately 600,000 distinct CDR3 sequences, with under 8.5% observed a single time. The same specimen was also included in a second study, on yellow fever vaccine responses in identical twins.

The chain carries TRBV5-1 and TRBJ2-7; weak D call: TRBD1 (6 bases). Sample: PBMCs. The TCR sequence derives from a young woman in good health. CDR3 bases: TGCGCCAGCAGGCTAAACGAACAGGGCTGGGAGCAGTACTTC. Translating gives CASRLNEQGWEQYF.